This TCR beta chain is drawn from a study of cytomegalovirus exposure and HLA in healthy donors. Findings of the study overall: In a later analysis, at a false discovery rate of 0.05, 16,951 TCR beta sequences were associated with HLA alleles. Immune exposure information available was restricted to CMV serostatus.

Both 60 Vbeta primers and 13 Jbeta primers went into the PCR. Profiling relied on immunoSEQ multiplex PCR, and the TCRdb table lists in-frame clones only, not all of them. The sample has about 240,000 clones, about 85% seen once. On this clone itself: Antigen: not known.

Germline loops: CDR1 LGHNA, CDR2 YNFKEQ. V was trimmed by 0 bases and J by 10 bases, leaving 7 bases between them. The CDR3 spans 12 residues. Sequenced: PBMCs. The TCR originated in a girl aged 2 to 10 in good health and CMV-seronegative. J is TRBJ2-1 and V is TRBV4-2; D is undetermined. This CDR3 is CASSQDFREQFF. The DNA of the CDR3 is TGTGCCAGCAGCCAAGATTTCCGGGAGCAGTTCTTC.